Listed below are T cell receptor beta chains from one sample, sequenced in a study of blood T cell repertoires in COVID-19. Profiling relied on immunoSEQ multiplex PCR, and the TCRdb table lists in-frame clones only, not all of them. The table records some 270,000 clones, approximately 91% of them present only once. The sequenced sample was peripheral blood. Receptors originate from a man aged 45 to 65 with acute or convalescent COVID-19. The CDR3 runs from the conserved cysteine through the conserved F or W. The D gene is left open where the match is weak. For some rows the clone size is stated as once, few or many, or as a class when expanded; others skip it.

>.|TRBV27|TRBJ2-7|.
CASSLGQPVYEQYF
TGTGCCAGCAGTTTAGGACAGCCGGTCTACGAGCAGTACTTC
>.|TRBV7-2|TRBJ2-1|TRBD1
CASSAGQGRVNEQFF
TGTGCCAGCAGCGCGGGACAGGGGAGGGTAAATGAGCAGTTCTTC
>once|TRBV5-1|TRBJ2-1|TRBD2
CASSYIAGGLNEQFF
TGCGCCAGCAGCTACATAGCGGGGGGGCTAAATGAGCAGTTCTTC
>.|TRBV4-1|TRBJ2-3|TRBD2
CASSQVRGGSTDTQYF
TGCGCCAGCAGCCAAGTGCGGGGGGGAAGCACAGATACGCAGTATTTT
>.|TRBV3-1/TRBV3-2|TRBJ2-5|.
CASSPERFQETQYF
TGTGCCAGCAGCCCTGAGCGGTTTCAAGAGACCCAGTACTTC
>.|TRBV7-9|TRBJ2-2|TRBD2
CASSLKRDPTGELFF
TGTGCCAGCAGCCTCAAGCGGGACCCCACCGGGGAGCTGTTTTTT
>.|TRBV19|TRBJ1-2|TRBD1
CASRADRATLTGYTF
TGTGCCAGTAGGGCTGACAGGGCAACGCTCACTGGCTACACCTTC
>.|TRBV5-1|TRBJ1-2|TRBD1
CASSPGTGSFGYTF
TGCGCCAGCTCCCCCGGGACAGGGTCCTTTGGCTACACCTTC
>.|TRBV5-1|TRBJ1-1|TRBD1
CASSLTGQGGTEAFF
TGCGCCAGCAGCTTGACGGGACAGGGCGGGACTGAAGCTTTCTTT
>.|TRBV19|TRBJ2-7|TRBD1
CASSTTRDSTYEQYF
TGTGCCAGTAGCACCACCAGGGACAGCACCTACGAGCAGTACTTC
>.|TRBV6-2/TRBV6-3|TRBJ1-1|.
CASSRRMNTEAFF
TGTGCCAGCAGTAGGCGGATGAACACTGAAGCTTTCTTT
>once|TRBV2|TRBJ1-1|TRBD1
CASMGQGAGYTEAFF
TGTGCCAGCATGGGACAGGGGGCCGGATACACTGAAGCTTTCTTT
>.|TRBV18|TRBJ1-1|.
CASSPKGGRTEAFF
TGTGCCAGCTCACCGAAAGGGGGAAGAACTGAAGCTTTCTTT
>.|TRBV5-1|TRBJ1-5|.
CASAGGEFGQPQHF
TGCGCCAGCGCCGGGGGGGAGTTTGGTCAGCCCCAGCATTTT
>.|TRBV7-9|TRBJ2-2|TRBD1
CASSLEDRLNTGELFF
TGTGCCAGCAGCTTAGAGGACAGGTTGAACACCGGGGAGCTGTTTTTT
>.|TRBV2|TRBJ1-4|TRBD1
CAISGQGEKLFF
TGTGCCATCTCCGGACAGGGGGAAAAACTGTTTTTT
>.|TRBV18|TRBJ2-3|.
CASSPQSGTDTQYF
TGTGCCAGCTCACCACAGTCGGGGACAGATACGCAGTATTTT
>.|TRBV14|TRBJ1-6|.
CASSQEGGSSYNSPLHF
TGTGCCAGCAGCCAAGAGGGGGGGAGCTCCTATAATTCACCCCTCCACTTT
>.|TRBV5-1|TRBJ1-1|.
CASSFDRPNEAFF
TGCGCCAGCAGCTTTGACAGACCGAATGAAGCTTTCTTT
>.|TRBV5-1|TRBJ1-6|TRBD1
CASSATGTGDSPLHF
TGCGCCAGCAGCGCCACCGGGACAGGGGATTCACCCCTCCACTTT
>few|TRBV7-9|TRBJ1-2|TRBD1
CASSPERGLSSYTF
TGTGCCAGCAGCCCCGAGAGGGGGCTTAGTAGCTACACCTTC
>.|TRBV9|TRBJ2-5|.
CASSYGLETQYF
TGTGCCAGCAGCTACGGACTAGAGACCCAGTACTTC
>.|TRBV12-3/TRBV12-4|TRBJ2-7|.
CASSLVGSYEQYF
TGTGCCAGCAGTTTAGTCGGGTCCTACGAGCAGTACTTC
>.|TRBV7-3|TRBJ1-2|TRBD1
CASSSGQGSYGYTF
TGTGCCAGCAGCTCTGGACAGGGGAGCTATGGCTACACCTTC
>.|TRBV10-3|TRBJ2-7|.
CAISPPRPVEGPYEQYF
TGTGCCATCAGTCCCCCTAGGCCGGTAGAGGGCCCCTACGAGCAGTACTTC
>.|TRBV29-1|TRBJ2-2|.
CSASSHGGWNTGELFF
TGCAGCGCTTCTTCACACGGAGGATGGAACACCGGGGAGCTGTTTTTT
>.|TRBV3-1/TRBV3-2|TRBJ1-3|TRBD1
CASSLFDRVIRNTIYF
TGTGCCAGCAGCCTCTTCGACAGGGTTATAAGAAACACCATATATTTT
>.|TRBV7-9|TRBJ1-1|TRBD1
CASSLAGGTGAEAFF
TGTGCCAGCAGCTTAGCCGGGGGGACAGGGGCTGAAGCTTTCTTT
>.|TRBV7-2|TRBJ2-3|TRBD2
CASSLVLGAGGPQDTQYF
TGTGCCAGCAGCTTAGTTCTTGGAGCGGGGGGGCCGCAAGATACGCAGTATTTT